This is a list of T cell receptor beta chains from one sample in a study of response to subunit inactivated influenza vaccine. TCRdb reprocessed the RT-PCR reads via MiXCR and lists one record per CDR3 protein. In the table there are more than 700,000 distinct CDR3 sequences, roughly 20% of which are singletons. Sample: PBMCs from blood, taken roughly 5 days after vaccination. The receptor source for this set is a man aged 45-65 years who received an inactivated influenza vaccine. Each CDR3 is given with its conserved first and last residue. D genes are given only for firm matches. Clone size is shown for a subset of rows, as once, few, many or a class of expanded clone.

D gene: NA
V gene: TRBV20-1
clone size: few
J gene: TRBJ2-5
CDR3 DNA: TGCAGTGCTAGAGGGGGCTCGTACCAAGAGACCCAGTACTTC
CDR3 protein: CSARGGSYQETQYF

D gene: NA
V gene: TRBV7-8
clone size: NA
J gene: TRBJ1-6
CDR3 DNA: TGTGCCAGCAGAGCAGGGAGGATCACCTATAATTCACCCCTCCACTTT
CDR3 protein: CASRAGRITYNSPLHF

D gene: NA
V gene: TRBV6-5
clone size: few
J gene: TRBJ1-1
CDR3 DNA: TGTGCCAGCAGTTACTCGGGGGGGAGCACTGAAGCTTTCTTT
CDR3 protein: CASSYSGGSTEAFF

D gene: TRBD2
V gene: TRBV29-1
clone size: few
J gene: TRBJ2-7
CDR3 DNA: TGCAGCGTTGATGCAGTGCGGGGAGGGCCTGGCGAGCAGTACTTC
CDR3 protein: CSVDAVRGGPGEQYF

D gene: NA
V gene: TRBV7-2
clone size: NA
J gene: TRBJ2-1
CDR3 DNA: TGTGCCAGCAGCTTCTATCGTTCCAATGAGCAGTTCTTC
CDR3 protein: CASSFYRSNEQFF

D gene: NA
V gene: TRBV6-1
clone size: few
J gene: TRBJ2-7
CDR3 DNA: TGTGCCAGCAGCGTCGGCGAGCAGTACTTC
CDR3 protein: CASSVGEQYF

D gene: TRBD1
V gene: TRBV12-3/TRBV12-4
clone size: NA
J gene: TRBJ2-1
CDR3 DNA: TGTGCCAGCAGTCGAGACAGGGGATACTACAATGAGCAGTTCTTC
CDR3 protein: CASSRDRGYYNEQFF

D gene: NA
V gene: TRBV6-2/TRBV6-3
clone size: many
J gene: TRBJ2-7
CDR3 DNA: TGTGCCAGCAATCGAGCAGGCAGTACCTACGAGCAGTACTTC
CDR3 protein: CASNRAGSTYEQYF

D gene: NA
V gene: TRBV20-1
clone size: NA
J gene: TRBJ1-3
CDR3 DNA: TGCAGTGCGACGAAACGTGGAGGAAACACCATATATTTT
CDR3 protein: CSATKRGGNTIYF

D gene: TRBD2
V gene: TRBV10-3
clone size: NA
J gene: TRBJ2-2
CDR3 DNA: TGTGCCATCAGTCAAATAGCGGGAGAGACCTCAGGCGGGGAGCTGTTTTTT
CDR3 protein: CAISQIAGETSGGELFF

D gene: NA
V gene: TRBV9
clone size: few
J gene: TRBJ2-1
CDR3 DNA: TGTGCCAGCAGCGTAGGGACAATAACCTACAATGAGCAGTTCTTC
CDR3 protein: CASSVGTITYNEQFF

D gene: NA
V gene: TRBV4-2
clone size: NA
J gene: TRBJ1-5
CDR3 DNA: TGTGCCAGCAGCCAAGAAGGGGTTAGCAATCAGCCCCAGCATTTT
CDR3 protein: CASSQEGVSNQPQHF

D gene: NA
V gene: TRBV12-3/TRBV12-4
clone size: few
J gene: TRBJ2-7
CDR3 DNA: TGTGCCAGCAGCCCCTGGGGCCAAGAGGTGATGGTTGGGCAGTACTTC
CDR3 protein: CASSPWGQEVMVGQYF

D gene: NA
V gene: TRBV7-9
clone size: NA
J gene: TRBJ1-3
CDR3 DNA: TGTGCCAGCAGCCCAGACTTGAGCTCTGGAAACACCATATATTTT
CDR3 protein: CASSPDLSSGNTIYF

D gene: NA
V gene: TRBV20-1
clone size: few
J gene: TRBJ2-3
CDR3 DNA: TGCAGTGCTAGGAACGGGGGGCGCGGTGCAGATACGCAGTATTTT
CDR3 protein: CSARNGGRGADTQYF

D gene: NA
V gene: TRBV5-1
clone size: NA
J gene: TRBJ1-2
CDR3 DNA: TGCGCCAGCAGCTTAATTGGGACACTCTATGGCTACACCTTC
CDR3 protein: CASSLIGTLYGYTF

D gene: NA
V gene: TRBV30
clone size: NA
J gene: TRBJ2-5
CDR3 DNA: TGTGCCTGGAGTTACTCGGAGACCCAGTACTTC
CDR3 protein: CAWSYSETQYF

D gene: NA
V gene: TRBV15
clone size: many
J gene: TRBJ1-5
CDR3 DNA: TGTGCCACCAGCAGAGATCGGTGGGGGACGGTAAGAATACCCCAGCATTTT
CDR3 protein: CATSRDRWGTVRIPQHF

D gene: NA
V gene: TRBV7-9
clone size: few
J gene: TRBJ1-6
CDR3 DNA: TGTGCCAGCAGCTTTGGACACAATAATTCACCCCTCCACTTT
CDR3 protein: CASSFGHNNSPLHF

D gene: NA
V gene: TRBV4-3
clone size: few
J gene: TRBJ1-1
CDR3 DNA: TGCGCCAGCAGCCAAGATTACGGGGGCACTGAAGCTTTCTTT
CDR3 protein: CASSQDYGGTEAFF

D gene: TRBD2
V gene: TRBV10-3
clone size: few
J gene: TRBJ2-7
CDR3 DNA: TGTGCCATCAGTGAGTTAGCGGGGGTCTCCTACGAGCAGTACTTC
CDR3 protein: CAISELAGVSYEQYF

D gene: NA
V gene: TRBV20-1
clone size: few
J gene: TRBJ2-7
CDR3 DNA: TGCAGTGCTAGAGCACGGCTAGACTACGAGCAGTACTTC
CDR3 protein: CSARARLDYEQYF

D gene: NA
V gene: TRBV7-2
clone size: NA
J gene: TRBJ2-1
CDR3 DNA: TGTGCCAGCAGCTTCGATGCTACCGATGCTGAGTTCTTC
CDR3 protein: CASSFDATDAEFF

D gene: TRBD2
V gene: TRBV27
clone size: NA
J gene: TRBJ2-5
CDR3 DNA: TGTGCCAGCAGTTTATCCGCGGCGCTAGCGGGAGTAGAGACCCAGTACTTC
CDR3 protein: CASSLSAALAGVETQYF

D gene: NA
V gene: TRBV5-1
clone size: NA
J gene: TRBJ2-5
CDR3 DNA: TGCGCCAGCAGCTCCGGGACTCTGCAAGAGACCCAGTACTTC
CDR3 protein: CASSSGTLQETQYF

D gene: TRBD2
V gene: TRBV5-6
clone size: NA
J gene: TRBJ2-1
CDR3 DNA: TGTGCCAGCAGCCCGGACCCTGGACTAGCGGGGGGGTCTAGTGAGCAGTTCTTC
CDR3 protein: CASSPDPGLAGGSSEQFF

D gene: TRBD1
V gene: TRBV20-1
clone size: many
J gene: TRBJ2-5
CDR3 DNA: TGCAGTGCTAGAGGACAGGGGGCAGAGACCCAGTACTTC
CDR3 protein: CSARGQGAETQYF

D gene: NA
V gene: TRBV28
clone size: NA
J gene: TRBJ1-1
CDR3 DNA: TGTGCCAGCAGTTCTTACAGGGCGGCCGCTTTCTTT
CDR3 protein: CASSSYRAAAFF

D gene: NA
V gene: TRBV20-1
clone size: few
J gene: TRBJ2-3
CDR3 DNA: TGCAGTGCTAGAGGGCGGAACACAGATACGCAGTATTTT
CDR3 protein: CSARGRNTDTQYF

D gene: NA
V gene: TRBV20-1
clone size: NA
J gene: TRBJ2-1
CDR3 DNA: TGCAGCCCAGGGGAGCAGTTCTTC
CDR3 protein: CSPGEQFF

D gene: TRBD1
V gene: TRBV3-1
clone size: few
J gene: TRBJ2-2
CDR3 DNA: TGTGCCAGCAGCCGAGGGACAGGGATTTTAGGGGAGCTGTTTTTT
CDR3 protein: CASSRGTGILGELFF

D gene: NA
V gene: TRBV20-1
clone size: NA
J gene: TRBJ2-2
CDR3 DNA: TGCAGTGCCCCGAGGGGCAGCAGTACGAACACCGGGGAGCTGTTTTTT
CDR3 protein: CSAPRGSSTNTGELFF

D gene: TRBD2
V gene: TRBV14
clone size: NA
J gene: TRBJ2-3
CDR3 DNA: TGTGCCAGCAGCCACCTAGCGGGGGGGCCCGGCACAGATACGCAGTATTTT
CDR3 protein: CASSHLAGGPGTDTQYF

D gene: TRBD2
V gene: TRBV6-1
clone size: few
J gene: TRBJ2-3
CDR3 DNA: TGTGCCAGCAGTCCCGGCGGTAGCGGGGGGTTCGCAAGCACAGATACGCAGTATTTT
CDR3 protein: CASSPGGSGGFASTDTQYF

D gene: TRBD1
V gene: TRBV6-6
clone size: few
J gene: TRBJ2-7
CDR3 DNA: TGTGCCAGCACCTTCACAGGGGTCTACGAGCAGTACTTC
CDR3 protein: CASTFTGVYEQYF

D gene: NA
V gene: TRBV19
clone size: NA
J gene: TRBJ2-1
CDR3 DNA: TGTGCCAGTAGTATAGTCGGGGCCTACAATGAGCAGTTCTTC
CDR3 protein: CASSIVGAYNEQFF

D gene: NA
V gene: TRBV12-3/TRBV12-4
clone size: NA
J gene: TRBJ2-4
CDR3 DNA: TGTGCCAGCACCTCCCCCAACGGGAACATTCAGTACTTC
CDR3 protein: CASTSPNGNIQYF

D gene: TRBD2
V gene: TRBV20-1
clone size: NA
J gene: TRBJ2-7
CDR3 DNA: TGCAGTGCTAGAGTTAATAGCGGGATATCCTACGAGCAGTACTTC
CDR3 protein: CSARVNSGISYEQYF

D gene: TRBD1
V gene: TRBV5-5
clone size: NA
J gene: TRBJ2-6
CDR3 DNA: TGTGCCAGCAGCTTTTCGGGGACAGGGGGAACGGCCAACGTCCTGACTTTC
CDR3 protein: CASSFSGTGGTANVLTF

D gene: NA
V gene: TRBV7-2
clone size: few
J gene: TRBJ2-2
CDR3 DNA: TGTGCCAGCAGCTTACGGACGGTAGCGAACACCGGGGAGCTGTTTTTT
CDR3 protein: CASSLRTVANTGELFF

D gene: NA
V gene: TRBV29-1
clone size: NA
J gene: TRBJ2-1
CDR3 DNA: TGCAGCGTTGTGCCCTACAATGAGCAGTTCTTC
CDR3 protein: CSVVPYNEQFF

D gene: TRBD1
V gene: TRBV4-1
clone size: NA
J gene: TRBJ2-6
CDR3 DNA: TGCGCCAGCAGCCGAACAGGGGGCGGCTCTGGGGCCAACGTCCTGACTTTC
CDR3 protein: CASSRTGGGSGANVLTF

D gene: NA
V gene: TRBV28
clone size: NA
J gene: TRBJ2-6
CDR3 DNA: TGTGCCAGCAGTACCCTGGACGGTTTCTCTGGGGCCAACGTCCTGACTTTC
CDR3 protein: CASSTLDGFSGANVLTF

D gene: NA
V gene: TRBV20-1
clone size: NA
J gene: TRBJ1-6
CDR3 DNA: TGCAGTGCTAGGGGGAGGGTCGGCAATTCACCCCTCCACTTT
CDR3 protein: CSARGRVGNSPLHF

D gene: NA
V gene: TRBV18
clone size: NA
J gene: TRBJ1-1
CDR3 DNA: TGTGCCAGCTCACCCCCCGCCCGGGGCACTGAAGCTTTCTTT
CDR3 protein: CASSPPARGTEAFF

D gene: NA
V gene: TRBV7-2
clone size: NA
J gene: TRBJ1-6
CDR3 DNA: TGTGCCAGCAGCTCGACAGCAGCTAATTCACCCCTCCACTTT
CDR3 protein: CASSSTAANSPLHF

D gene: NA
V gene: TRBV5-1
clone size: NA
J gene: TRBJ1-2
CDR3 DNA: TGCGCCAGCAGCTTTAGTGGCCAAGGCTATGGCTACACCTTC
CDR3 protein: CASSFSGQGYGYTF

D gene: TRBD1
V gene: TRBV7-2
clone size: few
J gene: TRBJ2-5
CDR3 DNA: TGTGCCAGCAGCTCAACCCCGGGACAGGGGCTTGAGACCCAGTACTTC
CDR3 protein: CASSSTPGQGLETQYF

D gene: NA
V gene: TRBV6-1
clone size: few
J gene: TRBJ2-3
CDR3 DNA: TGTGCCAGCAGGGACTTGGGGGAGAGATCCACAGATACGCAGTATTTT
CDR3 protein: CASRDLGERSTDTQYF

D gene: NA
V gene: TRBV12-3/TRBV12-4
clone size: NA
J gene: TRBJ2-5
CDR3 DNA: TGTGCCAGCAGGTTTGGGACCCTCCAAGAGACCCAGTACTTC
CDR3 protein: CASRFGTLQETQYF